This is a list of T cell receptor beta chains from one sample in a study of T-cell memory formation after mild COVID-19. From the 5' RACE reads, TCRdb called clonotypes with MiXCR, one entry per CDR3 protein. The sample yields hundreds of thousands of distinct CDR3 sequences, about 20% seen once. Source material: PBMCs or a T cell subset sorted from them (not recorded which). These receptors came from an adult woman who had mild COVID-19 (a few samples of this study predate the infection). Cell type and time point are not known. CDR3s include the opening cysteine and the closing phenylalanine or tryptophan. D genes are given only for firm matches. Clone sizes are given selectively: once, few, many, or a class where the clone is expanded.

length: 14
J: TRBJ1-3
D: .
V: TRBV2
size: .
DNA: TGTGCCAGCAGAGGAGAGGGCTCTGGAAACACCATATATTTT
CDR3: CASRGEGSGNTIYF

length: 13
J: TRBJ2-1
D: .
V: TRBV30
size: .
DNA: TGTGCCTGGAAGAGGTCTGGTGGCAATGAGCAGTTCTTC
CDR3: CAWKRSGGNEQFF

length: 13
J: TRBJ2-5
D: .
V: TRBV28
size: few
DNA: TGTGCCAGCAGACCCATAGACAGAGAGACCCAGTACTTC
CDR3: CASRPIDRETQYF

length: 18
J: TRBJ2-3
D: TRBD2
V: TRBV9
size: .
DNA: TGTGCCAGCAGCGTAGGCCAGATGGCGGGAGGCAGCACAGATACGCAGTATTTT
CDR3: CASSVGQMAGGSTDTQYF

length: 13
J: TRBJ1-2
D: TRBD1
V: TRBV12-3/TRBV12-4
size: few
DNA: TGTGCCAGCAGTCCTCGGACAGGGGGTGGCTACACCTTC
CDR3: CASSPRTGGGYTF

length: 17
J: TRBJ2-5
D: TRBD2
V: TRBV4-2
size: .
DNA: TGTGCCAGCAGCCAAGATGGTACTAGCGGCCTCCAAGAGACCCAGTACTTC
CDR3: CASSQDGTSGLQETQYF

length: 14
J: TRBJ2-2
D: .
V: TRBV12-3/TRBV12-4
size: few
DNA: TGTGCCAGTTCTGGAGGGGGCCTGGCCGGGGAGCTGTTTTTT
CDR3: CASSGGGLAGELFF

length: 14
J: TRBJ2-1
D: TRBD2
V: TRBV29-1
size: few
DNA: TGCAGCGTTGACCTAGCGGGAGGAGCGGATGAGCAGTTCTTC
CDR3: CSVDLAGGADEQFF

length: 14
J: TRBJ1-2
D: .
V: TRBV6-1
size: .
DNA: TGTGCCAGCAGCCGTCTGAACGCGAACTATGGCTACACCTTC
CDR3: CASSRLNANYGYTF

length: 12
J: TRBJ2-1
D: .
V: TRBV12-3/TRBV12-4
size: .
DNA: TGTGCCAGCAGTTTTGGCATGAGTGAGCAGTTCTTC
CDR3: CASSFGMSEQFF

length: 14
J: TRBJ2-2
D: .
V: TRBV6-4
size: .
DNA: TGTGCCAGCAGTGACGGGGCAGACACCGGGGAGCTGTTTTTT
CDR3: CASSDGADTGELFF

length: 13
J: TRBJ1-1
D: .
V: TRBV12-3/TRBV12-4
size: many
DNA: TGTGCCAGCAGTTTCGCAGGGTACACTGAAGCTTTCTTT
CDR3: CASSFAGYTEAFF

length: 15
J: TRBJ1-5
D: TRBD1
V: TRBV6-5
size: .
DNA: TGTGCCAGCAGTGCGGACAGGGCTGGCAATCAGCCCCAGCATTTT
CDR3: CASSADRAGNQPQHF

length: 16
J: TRBJ2-6
D: .
V: TRBV4-2
size: .
DNA: TGTGCCAGCAGCCAAGGCGGCGAGTCTGGGGCCAACGTCCTGACTTTC
CDR3: CASSQGGESGANVLTF